Listed below are T cell receptor beta chains from one sample, sequenced in a study of identical twins. TCRdb reprocessed the 5' RACE reads via MiXCR and lists one record per CDR3 protein. Of around 550,000 distinct CDR3 sequences in the sample, roughly 15% were seen once. The sample was also linked to a second study, of yellow fever vaccine responses in identical twins.

Input material: CD4+ T cells sorted from blood. Receptors originate from a woman aged 18 to 35 in good health. Each CDR3 is given with its conserved first and last residue. D genes are given only for firm matches. Only part of the rows carry a size: once, few, many, or a class if the clone is expanded.

few TRBJ2-3 . TRBV4-1 CASSPGGWGSFETDTQYF TGCGCCAGCAGCCCGGGTGGATGGGGCAGTTTTGAAACAGATACGCAGTATTTT
. TRBJ2-1 . TRBV28 CASSRRVPYNEQFF TGTGCCAGCAGTCGCCGGGTCCCCTACAATGAGCAGTTCTTC
few TRBJ2-1 . TRBV6-1 CASAGISSYNEQFF TGTGCCAGCGCGGGGATCAGCTCCTACAATGAGCAGTTCTTC
few TRBJ2-7 TRBD1 TRBV11-2 CASSLVQGAYEQYF TGTGCCAGCAGCTTAGTACAGGGGGCTTACGAGCAGTACTTC
once TRBJ2-1 TRBD2 TRBV12-3/TRBV12-4 CASSSAGGRHNEQFF TGTGCCAGCAGTTCCGCGGGGGGTAGGCACAATGAGCAGTTCTTC
. TRBJ1-5 . TRBV7-9 CASSLTGENQPQHF TGTGCCAGCAGCTTAACGGGGGAAAATCAGCCCCAGCATTTT
few TRBJ2-2 . TRBV10-2 CASSRGGGTGELFF TGCGCCAGCAGCCGGGGAGGGGGCACCGGGGAGCTGTTTTTT
few TRBJ2-1 TRBD2 TRBV24-1 CATSGLAGGPNPASEQFF TGTGCCACCAGTGGCCTAGCGGGAGGGCCGAATCCAGCCAGTGAGCAGTTCTTC
. TRBJ2-3 TRBD2 TRBV7-6 CASSPLTLGRADTQYF TGTGCCAGCAGCCCGCTCACCCTAGGGAGGGCAGATACGCAGTATTTT
few TRBJ2-3 . TRBV10-3 CAISSGRGADTQYF TGTGCCATCAGTTCTGGTAGGGGGGCTGATACGCAGTATTTT
. TRBJ2-2 . TRBV5-1 CASSLRLSTNTGELFF TGCGCCAGCAGCTTGAGGTTGTCTACGAACACCGGGGAGCTGTTTTTT
. TRBJ2-5 TRBD2 TRBV9 CASSSRGGETQYF TGTGCCAGCAGCTCCCGGGGGGGAGAGACCCAGTACTTC
. TRBJ2-1 . TRBV4-1 CASSHPSWVNEQFF TGCGCCAGCAGCCACCCCAGTTGGGTCAATGAGCAGTTCTTC
few TRBJ2-7 TRBD2 TRBV20-1 CSARGREGLNEQYF TGCAGTGCTAGAGGGCGGGAGGGCCTCAACGAGCAGTACTTC
. TRBJ2-7 . TRBV2 CASSFRIAALSYEQYF TGTGCCAGCAGTTTTCGAATAGCGGCCCTCTCCTACGAGCAGTACTTC
. TRBJ2-3 . TRBV15 CATSRGATPPDTQYF TGTGCCACCAGCAGGGGGGCTACACCCCCGGATACGCAGTATTTT
. TRBJ2-2 . TRBV5-1 CASSLVGRANTGELFF TGCGCCAGCAGCTTGGTTGGTCGAGCAAACACCGGGGAGCTGTTTTTT
. TRBJ2-3 TRBD2 TRBV20-1 CSAIQGAGGPDTQYF TGCAGTGCCATCCAGGGAGCGGGGGGGCCAGATACGCAGTATTTT
few TRBJ2-7 TRBD1 TRBV11-2 CASSLGGTGVEQYF TGTGCCAGCAGCTTAGGGGGGACAGGGGTCGAGCAGTACTTC
few TRBJ2-1 TRBD2 TRBV5-6 CASRGTSGRGSYNEQFF TGTGCCAGCAGGGGGACTAGCGGGCGGGGCTCCTACAATGAGCAGTTCTTC
. TRBJ2-3 . TRBV7-8 CASSQRTGGTQYF TGTGCCAGCAGTCAAAGGACTGGGGGTACGCAGTATTTT
few TRBJ2-2 . TRBV5-1 CASSLDGAGNTGELFF TGCGCCAGCAGCTTGGATGGCGCGGGGAACACCGGGGAGCTGTTTTTT
few TRBJ2-4 . TRBV7-9 CASSPPGTPNIQYF TGTGCCAGCAGCCCCCCCGGGACACCAAACATTCAGTACTTC
. TRBJ2-1 . TRBV20-1 CSAREGWVEQFF TGCAGTGCTAGAGAAGGTTGGGTTGAGCAGTTCTTC
few TRBJ2-1 TRBD2 TRBV5-6 CASSLYSGEAYNEQFF TGTGCCAGCAGCCTCTATAGCGGGGAAGCTTACAATGAGCAGTTCTTC
few TRBJ2-3 . TRBV10-3 CAISDTGQATDTQYF TGTGCCATCAGCGACACGGGACAAGCCACAGATACGCAGTATTTT
few TRBJ1-5 TRBD1 TRBV12-3/TRBV12-4 CASRGQGIVGQPQHF TGTGCCAGCAGGGGACAGGGCATCGTGGGTCAGCCCCAGCATTTT
. TRBJ2-7 . TRBV4-1 CASSWTWTQISKQYF TGCGCCAGCAGCTGGACCTGGACCCAGATCAGCAAGCAGTACTTC
. TRBJ2-3 TRBD2 TRBV15 CATSIGLALSTDTQYF TGTGCCACCAGCATAGGACTAGCGTTAAGCACAGATACGCAGTATTTT
. TRBJ1-6 . TRBV6-5 CASSYLSPTGSPYNSPLHF TGTGCCAGCAGTTACTTAAGTCCCACAGGGAGCCCCTATAATTCACCCCTCCACTTT
many TRBJ2-1 TRBD1 TRBV11-1 CASRRDRGQSGLSYNEQFF TGTGCCAGCAGACGTGACAGGGGGCAATCAGGACTCTCCTACAATGAGCAGTTCTTC
few TRBJ2-7 . TRBV29-1 CSVGRPPYEQYF TGCAGCGTTGGCAGGCCCCCCTACGAGCAGTACTTC
. TRBJ2-5 . TRBV2 CASRGDLETQYF TGTGCCAGCAGAGGGGATCTAGAGACCCAGTACTTC
few TRBJ2-5 TRBD2 TRBV20-1 CSASRLAGGGETQYF TGCAGTGCTAGTCGGCTAGCGGGGGGGGGAGAGACCCAGTACTTC
few TRBJ2-3 TRBD1 TRBV5-1 CASSFGQGVTGTAGRDTQYF TGCGCCAGCAGCTTTGGACAGGGAGTGACCGGGACCGCGGGACGGGATACGCAGTATTTT
. TRBJ2-5 TRBD2 TRBV7-2 CASSKRGDQETQYF TGTGCCAGCAGCAAGCGGGGTGACCAAGAGACCCAGTACTTC
few TRBJ2-1 . TRBV28 CASSPLPGVYNEQFF TGTGCCAGCAGCCCACTCCCTGGGGTATACAATGAGCAGTTCTTC
few TRBJ2-2 . TRBV25-1 CASSVYRGDARRGKGDTGELFF TGTGCCAGCAGTGTTTACAGAGGGGACGCCAGGCGCGGGAAGGGGGACACCGGGGAGCTGTTTTTT
few TRBJ2-1 TRBD1 TRBV5-1 CASSLGQGARTNEQFF TGCGCCAGCAGCTTGGGACAGGGGGCAAGGACAAATGAGCAGTTCTTC
. TRBJ2-2 . TRBV6-1 CASSERGSPSTGELFF TGTGCCAGCAGTGAAAGGGGATCCCCCAGCACCGGGGAGCTGTTTTTT
few TRBJ2-3 TRBD2 TRBV4-1 CASSHVQTGRERDTQYF TGCGCCAGCAGCCACGTGCAAACCGGGCGGGAGAGGGATACGCAGTATTTT
. TRBJ2-7 TRBD2 TRBV29-1 CSVEASGNRGSYEQYF TGCAGCGTTGAAGCTAGCGGAAATCGAGGCTCCTACGAGCAGTACTTC
. TRBJ2-1 . TRBV2 CASSALAESYNEQFF TGTGCCAGCAGTGCATTGGCGGAATCCTACAATGAGCAGTTCTTC
many TRBJ2-3 TRBD2 TRBV12-3/TRBV12-4 CASSSFGSGGGDTQYF TGTGCCAGCAGTTCCTTCGGTAGCGGGGGAGGAGATACGCAGTATTTT
few TRBJ2-1 . TRBV12-5 CASAQGVGAGEQFF TGTGCTAGTGCCCAGGGGGTGGGAGCGGGGGAGCAGTTCTTC
many TRBJ2-5 . TRBV5-1 CASSSPGVQETQYF TGCGCCAGCAGCTCACCAGGGGTCCAAGAGACCCAGTACTTC
. TRBJ2-1 TRBD2 TRBV6-1 CASGELALTYNEQFF TGTGCCAGCGGGGAACTAGCGCTTACCTACAATGAGCAGTTCTTC
few TRBJ2-5 . TRBV6-5 CASSLTDIQETQYF TGTGCCAGCAGTTTAACGGACATACAAGAGACCCAGTACTTC
. TRBJ2-2 TRBD2 TRBV7-9 CTSSLARLADNTGELFF TGTACCAGCAGCTTAGCGCGGCTAGCGGATAACACCGGGGAGCTGTTTTTT
. TRBJ2-3 TRBD2 TRBV7-2 CASSLVGGDTDTQYF TGTGCCAGCAGCTTAGTTGGGGGGGACACAGATACGCAGTATTTT
. TRBJ2-2 . TRBV7-6 CASSFPAPTGELFF TGTGCCAGCAGCTTCCCAGCCCCTACCGGGGAGCTGTTTTTT